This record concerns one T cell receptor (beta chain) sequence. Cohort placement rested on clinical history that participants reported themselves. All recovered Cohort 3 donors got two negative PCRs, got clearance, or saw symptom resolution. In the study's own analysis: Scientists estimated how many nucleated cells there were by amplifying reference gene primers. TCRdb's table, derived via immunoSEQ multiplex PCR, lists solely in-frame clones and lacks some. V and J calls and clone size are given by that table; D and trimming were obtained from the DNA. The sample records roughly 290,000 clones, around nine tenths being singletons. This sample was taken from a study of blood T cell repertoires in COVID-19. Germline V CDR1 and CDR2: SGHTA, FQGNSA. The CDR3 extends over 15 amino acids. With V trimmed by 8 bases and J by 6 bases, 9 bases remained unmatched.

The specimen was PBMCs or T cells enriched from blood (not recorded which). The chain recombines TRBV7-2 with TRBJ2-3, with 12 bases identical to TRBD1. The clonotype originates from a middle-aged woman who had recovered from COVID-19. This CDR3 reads CASGDRDRGPDTQYF. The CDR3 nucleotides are TGTGCCAGCGGCGACCGGGACAGGGGGCCCGATACGCAGTATTTT.